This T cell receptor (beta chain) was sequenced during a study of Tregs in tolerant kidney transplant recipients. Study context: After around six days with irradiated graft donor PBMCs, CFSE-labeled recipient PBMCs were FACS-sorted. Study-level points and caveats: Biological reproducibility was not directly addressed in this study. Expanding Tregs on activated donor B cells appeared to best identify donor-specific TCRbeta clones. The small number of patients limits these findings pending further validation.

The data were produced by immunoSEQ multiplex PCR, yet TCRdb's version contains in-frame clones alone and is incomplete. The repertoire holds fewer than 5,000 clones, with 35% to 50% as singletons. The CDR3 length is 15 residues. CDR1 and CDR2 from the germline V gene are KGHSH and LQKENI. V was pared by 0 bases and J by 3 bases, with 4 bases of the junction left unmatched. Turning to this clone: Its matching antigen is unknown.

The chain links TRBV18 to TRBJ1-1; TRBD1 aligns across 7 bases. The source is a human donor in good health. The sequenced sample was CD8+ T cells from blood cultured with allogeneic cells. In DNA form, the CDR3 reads TGTGCCAGCTCACCACCACAGGGGAAATACACTGAAGCTTTCTTT. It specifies CASSPPQGKYTEAFF. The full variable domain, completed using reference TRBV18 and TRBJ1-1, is NAGVMQNPRHLVRRRGQEARLRCSPMKGHSHVYWYRQLPEEGLKFMVYLQKENIIDESGMPKERFSAEFPKEGPSILRIQQVVRGDSAAYFCASSPPQGKYTEAFFGQGTRLTVV.